One sample yielded the 14 T cell receptor beta chains listed below, sequenced in a study of T cell responses to AZD1222 COVID-19 vaccine. The table came from immunoSEQ multiplex PCR; TCRdb's copy has only in-frame clones and leaves some out. Of 150,000 to 200,000 clones listed, around 93% are singletons. The sample in question was peripheral blood, obtained on day 0 of AZD1222 vaccination. The receptor set was obtained from an adult in good health.

The chain recombines TRBV4-3 with TRBJ2-7; 7 nucleotides line up with TRBD2. This CDR3 region has 15 residues. With V trimmed by 0 bases and J by 4 bases, 6 bases remained unmatched. CDR1 and CDR2 (germline): LGHNA, YSLEER. CDR3 DNA: TGCGCCAGCAGCCAAGATGGGGGGGGACCGTACGAGCAGTACTTC. Its protein product is CASSQDGGGPYEQYF.

This clone was seen a few times. This chain connects TRBV19 to TRBJ1-1; D is uncertain. Germline CDR1 is LNHDA and CDR2 is SQIVND (reference sequence). V was trimmed by 3 bases and J by 0 bases, leaving 8 bases between them. This CDR3 region has 14 residues. This chain's CDR3 is CASSISYMNTEAFF. Written as DNA, the CDR3 is TGTGCCAGTAGTATTAGCTACATGAACACTGAAGCTTTCTTT.

Comments on this clone: Its ends do not fully match the called genes, so a read error is possible. CDR3 DNA: TGTGCCAGCAGCCCCTCCAGGGAATACACCAGCTACGAACAGTACTTC. Encoded protein: CASSPSREYTSYEQYF. This rearrangement joins TRBV7-9 to TRBJ2-7; perhaps TRBD1 as D (5 bases). In germline, CDR1 is SEHNR, CDR2 FQNEAQ (reference sequence). The CDR3 sequence is 16 residues long.

This chain's CDR3 is CASSLGAGALATNEKLFF. DNA for the CDR3: TGTGCCAGCAGCTTAGGTGCAGGGGCCCTAGCAACTAATGAAAAACTGTTTTTT. The rearrangement links TRBV7-6 to TRBJ1-4; maybe TRBD1 (6 bases). The CDR3 contains 18 residues. With 1 base removed from V and 0 bases from J, the gap between germline ends came to 15 bases. In germline, CDR1 is SGHVS, CDR2 FNYEAQ.

V and J are TRBV13 and TRBJ2-7, with 7 bases identical to TRBD2. CDR3 length: 16 amino acids. Germline CDR1 and CDR2: PRHDT and FYEKMQ (reference sequence). V was clipped by 5 bases and J by 3 bases; unmatched bases: 13. CDR3 bases: TGTGCCAGCAGCCCCTCCAGTGAGCGGGGTCACTACGAGCAGTACTTC. This codes for CASSPSSERGHYEQYF.

The chain has TRBV4-2 and TRBJ1-1, with D tentatively TRBD1 (6 bases). The V and J ends lost 0 bases and 12 bases respectively, with 17 bases between them. The CDR3 is made up of 14 amino acids. CDR1 LGHNA and CDR2 YNFKEQ come from the germline V gene. The CDR3 here is CASSQDGLDRPSFF. CDR3 sequence (DNA): TGTGCCAGCAGCCAAGATGGGTTAGACAGGCCGTCTTTCTTT.

The gene calls are TRBV5-5 and TRBJ2-2; a possible D gene is TRBD1 (5 bases). V was pared by 5 bases and J by 0 bases, with 8 bases between. CDR3 length equals 14 residues. Germline-derived CDR1 and CDR2 are SGHKS and YYEKEE (reference sequence). In nucleotides, the CDR3 is TGTGCCAGCAGTGGACAAGCGAACACCGGGGAGCTGTTTTTT. Translation gives CASSGQANTGELFF.

The gene calls are TRBV5-1 and TRBJ2-1; weak D call: TRBD2 (6 bases). The V and J ends lost 0 bases and 1 base respectively, with 11 bases between them. Germline loops: CDR1 SGHRS, CDR2 YFSETQ. This CDR3 is built from 16 residues. The DNA of the CDR3 is TGCGCCAGCAGCTTGGCCTACGGGGGTTCCTACAATGAGCAGTTCTTC. Translating gives CASSLAYGGSYNEQFF. Combining the CDR3 with reference TRBV5-1 and TRBJ2-1 gives the whole variable domain KAGVTQTPRYLIKTRGQQVTLSCSPISGHRSVSWYQQTPGQGLQFLFEYFSETQRNKGNFPGRFSGRQFSNSRSEMNVSTLELGDSALYLCASSLAYGGSYNEQFFGPGTRLTVL.

This clone has just one count. The gene calls are TRBV18 and TRBJ1-1; no clear D. CDR1 and CDR2 from the germline V gene are KGHSH and LQKENI. CDR3 length: 14 residues. V was clipped by 2 bases and J by 1 base, with 8 bases between them. CDR3 in amino acids: CASSPAVQNTEAFF. Written as DNA, the CDR3 is TGTGCCAGCTCACCAGCAGTACAGAACACTGAAGCTTTCTTT.

The rearrangement uses TRBV9 and TRBJ1-2; no definite D call. The CDR3 contains 12 residues. V gave up 4 bases and J gave up 2 bases, with 6 bases separating them. Germline-derived CDR1 and CDR2 are SGDLS and YYNGEE. The CDR3 nucleotides read TGTGCCAGCAGCCCTCTAAACTATGGCTACACCTTC. Protein sequence: CASSPLNYGYTF.

The V gene is TRBV19, the J gene TRBJ1-5; the match to TRBD1 covers 7 bases. CDR3 length equals 16 residues. After removal of 3 bases from V and 9 bases from J, the junction contained 14 bases not matched to a gene. The germline CDR1 and CDR2 sequences are LNHDA and SQIVND (reference sequence). The CDR3 sequence is CASSIEIGRGRVPQHF. The CDR3 coding sequence is TGTGCCAGTAGTATTGAAATTGGGAGGGGGCGGGTGCCCCAGCATTTT.

Comment on this clone: This sample includes further DNA sequences coding for the same CDR3. V is TRBV3-1 (or the pseudogene TRBV3-2) and J is TRBJ1-2; D is unresolved. V lost 3 bases, J lost 3 bases, and 8 bases lay in between. Germline values: CDR1 LGHDT, CDR2 YNNKEL (reference sequence). This CDR3 has 13 residues. CDR3 in DNA: TGTGCCAGCAGCCAGGGCAGACACTATGGCTACACCTTC. Protein: CASSQGRHYGYTF.

The V call is TRBV5-1, the J call TRBJ2-3; D is unclear. This CDR3 region has 14 residues. Trimming shortened V by 4 bases and J by 2 bases, and 11 bases separated the two germline ends. Germline values: CDR1 SGHRS, CDR2 YFSETQ. The CDR3 spells CASSPTSLTDTQYF. CDR3 bases: TGCGCCAGCAGCCCTACTTCTCTCACAGATACGCAGTATTTT.

This clone was recorded a few times. This rearrangement joins TRBV5-1 to TRBJ2-7; TRBD2 matches 8 bases. The CDR3 length is 15 residues. Per germline, CDR1 SGHRS and CDR2 YFSETQ. After removal of 0 bases from V and 0 bases from J, the junction contained 2 bases not matched to a gene. The CDR3: CASSLASGSSYEQYF. The CDR3 DNA reads TGCGCCAGCAGCTTGGCCAGCGGGAGCTCCTACGAGCAGTACTTC.